This T cell receptor (beta chain) is drawn from a study of cytomegalovirus exposure and HLA in healthy donors. PCR was performed using 60 Vbeta and 13 Jbeta primers. TCRdb's table, derived via immunoSEQ multiplex PCR, lists solely in-frame clones and lacks some. The sample lists some 150,000 clones, about 74% occurring once. Trimming removed 2 bases from V and 2 bases from J; junction bases left unmatched: 2. Germline V gene lookup returns CDR1 LGHNT and CDR2 FRNRAP. The CDR3 runs to 15 residues. The gene calls are TRBV12-5 and TRBJ1-5; 8 nucleotides match TRBD1. The receptor comes from a middle-aged woman in good health and CMV-seronegative. The sample was PBMCs. DNA of the CDR3: TGTGCTAGTGGTTTGCCGGACAGGGGCAATCAGCCCCAGCATTTT. It translates to CASGLPDRGNQPQHF.